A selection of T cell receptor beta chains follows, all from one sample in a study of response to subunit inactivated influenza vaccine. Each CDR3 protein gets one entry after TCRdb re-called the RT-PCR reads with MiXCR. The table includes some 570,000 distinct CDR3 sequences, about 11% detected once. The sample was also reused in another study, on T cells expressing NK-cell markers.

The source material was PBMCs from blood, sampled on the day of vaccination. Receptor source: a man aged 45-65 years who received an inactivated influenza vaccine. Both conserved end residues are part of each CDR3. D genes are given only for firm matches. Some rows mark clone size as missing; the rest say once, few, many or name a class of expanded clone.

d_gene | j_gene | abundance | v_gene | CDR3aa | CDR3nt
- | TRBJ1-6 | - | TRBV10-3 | CASSVTRTGGEPLHF | TGTGCCAGCAGTGTCACGAGGACCGGAGGAGAACCCCTCCACTTT
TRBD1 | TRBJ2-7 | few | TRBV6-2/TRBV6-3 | CASSYSLRGSYEQYF | TGTGCCAGCAGTTACTCTCTCAGGGGGTCCTACGAGCAGTACTTC
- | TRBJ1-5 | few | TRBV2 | CASSGSGGNQPQHF | TGTGCCAGCAGTGGATCCGGGGGCAATCAGCCCCAGCATTTT
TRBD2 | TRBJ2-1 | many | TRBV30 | CAWSQVAGNEQFF | TGTGCCTGGAGCCAAGTAGCGGGCAATGAGCAGTTCTTC
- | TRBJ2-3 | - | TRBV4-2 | CASSQYQRFSGQKLTDTQYF | TGTGCCAGCAGCCAATACCAACGTTTTAGCGGACAAAAACTGACAGATACGCAGTATTTT
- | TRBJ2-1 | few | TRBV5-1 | CASSPERTGWDEQFF | TGCGCCAGCAGCCCGGAGAGGACGGGTTGGGATGAGCAGTTCTTC
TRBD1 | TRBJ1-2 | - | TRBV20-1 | CSASNPGGAYGYTF | TGCAGTGCTAGTAACCCAGGGGGCGCGTACGGCTACACCTTC
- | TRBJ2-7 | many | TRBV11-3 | CASSKDGDEQYF | TGTGCCAGCAGCAAAGATGGAGACGAGCAGTACTTC
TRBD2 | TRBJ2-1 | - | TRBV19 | CASRYGEGPSSYNEQFF | TGTGCCAGTAGGTACGGGGAGGGGCCGAGCTCCTACAATGAGCAGTTCTTC
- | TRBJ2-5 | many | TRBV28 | CASSLDLGQSGPAGPVETQYF | TGTGCCAGCAGTTTGGACCTCGGACAATCGGGTCCCGCTGGGCCAGTGGAGACCCAGTACTTC
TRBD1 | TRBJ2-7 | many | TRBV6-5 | CASSYSGTGTYEQYF | TGTGCCAGCAGTTACTCCGGGACAGGGACCTACGAGCAGTACTTC
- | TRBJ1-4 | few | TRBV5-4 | CASSPGTKNEKLFF | TGTGCCAGCAGCCCCGGGACGAAAAATGAAAAACTGTTTTTT
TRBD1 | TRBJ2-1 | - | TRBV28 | CASSGPGQGAYEQFF | TGTGCCAGCAGTGGACCGGGACAGGGGGCCTATGAGCAGTTCTTC
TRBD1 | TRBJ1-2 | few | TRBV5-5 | CASSIRQGDYGYTF | TGTGCCAGCAGCATCCGACAGGGCGACTATGGCTACACCTTC
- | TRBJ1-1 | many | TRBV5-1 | CASSLGSTATEAFF | TGCGCCAGCAGCTTGGGATCTACGGCGACTGAAGCTTTCTTT
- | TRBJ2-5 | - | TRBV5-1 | CASSLVQSPRTQYF | TGCGCCAGCAGCTTGGTACAGTCCCCCCGGACCCAGTACTTC
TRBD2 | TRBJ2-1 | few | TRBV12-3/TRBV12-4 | CASSAPGLAGYNEQFF | TGTGCCAGCAGCGCACCGGGACTAGCGGGGTACAATGAGCAGTTCTTC
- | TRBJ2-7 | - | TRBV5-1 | CASSLVVARAEDEQYF | TGCGCCAGCAGCTTGGTAGTAGCGCGAGCGGAGGACGAGCAGTACTTC
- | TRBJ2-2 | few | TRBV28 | CASSPNPPWAGELFF | TGTGCCAGCAGTCCCAACCCACCCTGGGCCGGGGAGCTGTTTTTT
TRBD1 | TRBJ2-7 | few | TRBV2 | CASSGDRAYEQYF | TGTGCCAGCAGTGGGGACAGGGCCTACGAGCAGTACTTC
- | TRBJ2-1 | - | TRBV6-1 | CASSQRGLAGSNNEQFF | TGTGCCAGCAGCCAAAGGGGGCTAGCGGGCTCCAACAATGAGCAGTTCTTC
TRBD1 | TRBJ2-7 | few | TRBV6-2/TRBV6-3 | CASSYLTGYGRGTYEQYF | TGTGCCAGCAGTTACTTGACAGGGTACGGAAGGGGAACCTACGAGCAGTACTTC
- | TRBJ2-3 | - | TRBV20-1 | CSARPLGDTQYF | TGCAGTGCTAGGCCCCTAGGGGATACGCAGTATTTT
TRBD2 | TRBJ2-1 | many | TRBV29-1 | CSVSGGALSEQFF | TGCAGCGTCAGCGGGGGTGCGCTATCTGAGCAGTTCTTC